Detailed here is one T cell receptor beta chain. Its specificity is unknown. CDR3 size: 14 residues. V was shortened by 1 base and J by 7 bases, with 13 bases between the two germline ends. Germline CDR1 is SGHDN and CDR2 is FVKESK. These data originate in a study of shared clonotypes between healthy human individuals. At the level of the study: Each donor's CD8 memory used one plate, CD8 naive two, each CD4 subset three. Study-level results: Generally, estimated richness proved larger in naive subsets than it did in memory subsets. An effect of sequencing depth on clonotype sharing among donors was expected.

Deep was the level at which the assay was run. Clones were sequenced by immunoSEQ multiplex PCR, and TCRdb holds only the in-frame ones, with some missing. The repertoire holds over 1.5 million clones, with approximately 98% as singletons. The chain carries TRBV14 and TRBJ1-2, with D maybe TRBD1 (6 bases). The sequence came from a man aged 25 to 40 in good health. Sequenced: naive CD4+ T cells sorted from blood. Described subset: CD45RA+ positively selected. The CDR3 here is CASSQVQGYGGYTF. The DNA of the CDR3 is TGTGCCAGCAGCCAAGTACAGGGCTACGGTGGCTACACCTTC.